The rows below give T cell receptor beta chains drawn from one sample of a study of CD8+ T cells in alopecia areata. Using immunoSEQ multiplex PCR, the repertoire was profiled, and TCRdb retains in-frame clones only, with some absent. The sample has approximately 210,000 clones; roughly 60% are singletons. Sequenced here: CD4+ T cells sorted from blood, sampled at week 24, from a patient treated with tofacitinib. These receptors all come from a human donor with alopecia areata. Each CDR3 is given with its conserved first and last residue. D genes are given only for firm matches. The size field is filled for only some rows; it gives once, few, many or a size class.

size: .
J: TRBJ2-5
D: .
V: TRBV2
DNA: TGTGCCAGCAGACTAGCAAAGACCCAGTACTTC
CDR3: CASRLAKTQYF

size: .
J: TRBJ2-3
D: .
V: TRBV2
DNA: TGTGCCAGCCGGTCGGCGAGAGATACGCAGTATTTT
CDR3: CASRSARDTQYF

size: few
J: TRBJ1-6
D: .
V: TRBV27
DNA: TGTGCCAGCAGCGGGGGGGATTCACCCCTCCACTTT
CDR3: CASSGGDSPLHF

size: .
J: TRBJ2-7
D: .
V: TRBV10-3
DNA: TGTGCCATCAGCTATCCTGCCCCGGGGGGCCTTACCTACGAGCAGTACTTC
CDR3: CAISYPAPGGLTYEQYF

size: .
J: TRBJ2-3
D: .
V: TRBV25-1
DNA: TGTGCCAGCAGTGAATCCGAGCGGGATACGCAGTATTTT
CDR3: CASSESERDTQYF

size: .
J: TRBJ2-1
D: TRBD2
V: TRBV2
DNA: TGTGCCAGCAGGGCGGGGGATGAGCAGTTCTTC
CDR3: CASRAGDEQFF

size: .
J: TRBJ2-7
D: .
V: TRBV7-2
DNA: TGTGCCAGCAGCTTAGGTAATAGGGGACTCTACGAGCAGTACTTC
CDR3: CASSLGNRGLYEQYF

size: few
J: TRBJ1-2
D: .
V: TRBV2
DNA: TGTGCCAGCGTAGGGCAGCCTTTATATGGCTACACCTTC
CDR3: CASVGQPLYGYTF

size: .
J: TRBJ1-1
D: .
V: TRBV29-1
DNA: TGCAGCGGGGGAAAGCCGGGCACTGAAGCTTTCTTT
CDR3: CSGGKPGTEAFF

size: few
J: TRBJ2-5
D: TRBD2
V: TRBV5-1
DNA: TGCGCCAGCAGCTCGAATGGCGGGGGAGAGACCCAGTACTTC
CDR3: CASSSNGGGETQYF

size: .
J: TRBJ2-3
D: TRBD2
V: TRBV29-1
DNA: TGCAGCACGTCTAGCGGGGGCATAGATACGCAGTATTTT
CDR3: CSTSSGGIDTQYF

size: few
J: TRBJ2-5
D: .
V: TRBV30
DNA: TGTGCCTGGATCTCTGAGGAGACCCAGTACTTC
CDR3: CAWISEETQYF

size: .
J: TRBJ1-1
D: .
V: TRBV2
DNA: TGTGCCAGCAGTGATTGGGGAGCTTTCTTT
CDR3: CASSDWGAFF

size: .
J: TRBJ2-4
D: .
V: TRBV14
DNA: TGTGCCAGCAGCCAAGCCGGGCAAGCCCAGTACTTC
CDR3: CASSQAGQAQYF

size: many
J: TRBJ2-1
D: .
V: TRBV11-2
DNA: TGTGCCAGCAGCCCGGAGATAGGCTCTAGCTCCTACAATGAGCAGTTCTTC
CDR3: CASSPEIGSSSYNEQFF

size: .
J: TRBJ1-2
D: .
V: TRBV6-5
DNA: TGTGCCAGCAGTTCGATATCATCTGGCTACACCTTC
CDR3: CASSSISSGYTF

size: .
J: TRBJ2-7
D: .
V: TRBV2
DNA: TGTGCCAGCAGTTACAACTACGAGCAGTACTTC
CDR3: CASSYNYEQYF

size: .
J: TRBJ2-3
D: TRBD2
V: TRBV4-3
DNA: TGCGCCAGCAGCCAAGGGACTAGCGGAACAACAGATACGCAGTATTTT
CDR3: CASSQGTSGTTDTQYF

size: .
J: TRBJ2-1
D: .
V: TRBV20-1
DNA: TGCAGTGCTCCTCAACAGGGACCTCCGATCTTC
CDR3: CSAPQQGPPIF

size: .
J: TRBJ2-3
D: TRBD2
V: TRBV2
DNA: TGTGCCAGCAGTGCGTCTAGCGGGGATACAGATACGCAGTATTTT
CDR3: CASSASSGDTDTQYF

size: .
J: TRBJ2-4
D: .
V: TRBV29-1
DNA: TGCAGCGCCTCCGCCGGACACAACATTCAGTACTTC
CDR3: CSASAGHNIQYF

size: .
J: TRBJ2-7
D: .
V: TRBV11-2
DNA: TGTGCCAGCAGCTTAGGGACCTACGAGCAGTACTTC
CDR3: CASSLGTYEQYF

size: .
J: TRBJ1-6
D: .
V: TRBV30
DNA: TGTGCCTGGGGGGACGGCAAGAATTCACCCCTCCACTTT
CDR3: CAWGDGKNSPLHF

size: .
J: TRBJ1-1
D: TRBD1
V: TRBV5-6
DNA: TGTGCCAGCAGCTTGATTCGGGGGACAGGGAACACTGAAGCTTTCTTT
CDR3: CASSLIRGTGNTEAFF

size: .
J: TRBJ2-7
D: TRBD2
V: TRBV7-2
DNA: TGTGCCAGCAGCCCACGGGGGGGGGCCTACGAGCAGTACTTC
CDR3: CASSPRGGAYEQYF

size: once
J: TRBJ2-3
D: .
V: TRBV7-9
DNA: TGTGCCAGCAGTTCGACTCCAGATACGCAGTATTTT
CDR3: CASSSTPDTQYF

size: .
J: TRBJ2-7
D: .
V: TRBV29-1
DNA: TGCAGCGCCCCCGGGGACTGGGAGATCTGCGAGCAGTACTTC
CDR3: CSAPGDWEICEQYF

size: few
J: TRBJ2-5
D: .
V: TRBV29-1
DNA: TGCAGCGTGAGGGACGGGGAGACCCAGTACTTC
CDR3: CSVRDGETQYF

size: .
J: TRBJ1-5
D: TRBD1
V: TRBV25-1
DNA: TGTGCCAGCAGCCAGACAGGGGATCATCAGCCCCAGCATTTT
CDR3: CASSQTGDHQPQHF

size: .
J: TRBJ1-1
D: TRBD1
V: TRBV19
DNA: TGTGCCAGTAGTCGACAGGGGGCGAGCACTGAAGCTTTCTTT
CDR3: CASSRQGASTEAFF

size: .
J: TRBJ2-5
D: TRBD1
V: TRBV2
DNA: TGTGCCAGCGATGCACAGGGGGTCGAAGAGACCCAGTACTTC
CDR3: CASDAQGVEETQYF

size: .
J: TRBJ1-5
D: TRBD1
V: TRBV7-2
DNA: TGTGCCAGCAGCTCGGGGGACAGGGGGCCTCATCAGCCCCAGCATTTT
CDR3: CASSSGDRGPHQPQHF

size: .
J: TRBJ2-7
D: .
V: TRBV7-9
DNA: TGTGCCAGCAGCTTAAGGACAGTAGGATCCGGATTGCAGTACTTC
CDR3: CASSLRTVGSGLQYF

size: .
J: TRBJ1-6
D: TRBD1
V: TRBV25-1
DNA: TGTGCCAGCAGTGGAACAGGGGTAGGATCACCCCTCCACTTT
CDR3: CASSGTGVGSPLHF

size: once
J: TRBJ1-1
D: TRBD1
V: TRBV29-1
DNA: TGCAGCGTTGAAGGACAGGGATATTCGAACACTGAAGCTTTCTTT
CDR3: CSVEGQGYSNTEAFF

size: .
J: TRBJ2-6
D: .
V: TRBV6-1
DNA: TGTGCCAGCAGCCCACTCCGCTCTGGGGCCAACGTCCTGACTTTC
CDR3: CASSPLRSGANVLTF

size: .
J: TRBJ1-1
D: .
V: TRBV6-4
DNA: TGTGCCAGCAGTTATGAGCCCTACACTGAAGCTTTCTTT
CDR3: CASSYEPYTEAFF

size: .
J: TRBJ1-4
D: .
V: TRBV29-1
DNA: TGCAGCGTTGAGCTGGGCGATGAAAAACTGTTTTTT
CDR3: CSVELGDEKLFF

size: few
J: TRBJ1-2
D: .
V: TRBV29-1
DNA: TGCAGCGTTGTTCTAGCAGGGGTCCCTTATGGCTACACCTTC
CDR3: CSVVLAGVPYGYTF

size: .
J: TRBJ1-2
D: TRBD1
V: TRBV6-1
DNA: TGTGCCAGCAGTGGGTTTGGGGACAGCGGAAGCTACACCTTC
CDR3: CASSGFGDSGSYTF

size: few
J: TRBJ2-5
D: .
V: TRBV6-6
DNA: TGTGCCAGCAGTTACGCGCTTAGGCAGGGGGAGACCCAGTACTTC
CDR3: CASSYALRQGETQYF

size: .
J: TRBJ1-1
D: .
V: TRBV29-1
DNA: TGCAGCGTCGGAACCCTGACAGGAAAGACTGAAGCTTTCTTT
CDR3: CSVGTLTGKTEAFF

size: .
J: TRBJ1-5
D: .
V: TRBV15
DNA: TGTGCCACCAGCAGAGTCCAGCAGCCCCAGCATTTT
CDR3: CATSRVQQPQHF

size: .
J: TRBJ2-2
D: .
V: TRBV30
DNA: TGTGCCTGGAGTGGTGTCACCGGGGAGCTGTTTTTT
CDR3: CAWSGVTGELFF

size: .
J: TRBJ1-2
D: .
V: TRBV15
DNA: TGTGCCACCAGCAGGCATCGGGACATGCCCCACTTC
CDR3: CATSRHRDMPHF

size: .
J: TRBJ2-1
D: .
V: TRBV30
DNA: TGTGCCTGGGAGCGAGGAGGGAACAATGAGCAGTTCTTC
CDR3: CAWERGGNNEQFF

size: .
J: TRBJ1-6
D: .
V: TRBV7-2
DNA: TGTGCCAGCAGCTTAGGGCGGGGCACACAGGGCACCAATTCACCCCTCCACTTT
CDR3: CASSLGRGTQGTNSPLHF

size: .
J: TRBJ2-2
D: TRBD1
V: TRBV29-1
DNA: TGCAGCGTTGAAATCAGGGGGCCGAACACCGGGGAGCTGTTTTTT
CDR3: CSVEIRGPNTGELFF

size: few
J: TRBJ2-1
D: TRBD2
V: TRBV5-1
DNA: TGCGCCAGCAGCCCCGGGAGCGGGGTAAACAATGAGCAGTTCTTC
CDR3: CASSPGSGVNNEQFF

size: .
J: TRBJ1-4
D: .
V: TRBV7-3
DNA: TGTGCCAGCAGCCTGGGGGCAACTAATGAAAAACTGTTTTTT
CDR3: CASSLGATNEKLFF

size: .
J: TRBJ2-7
D: .
V: TRBV29-1
DNA: TGCAGCGTTGAAAGGAGTAGGGTAGGCGAGCAGTACTTC
CDR3: CSVERSRVGEQYF

size: once
J: TRBJ2-1
D: .
V: TRBV9
DNA: TGTGCCAGCAGCTTTCGACTAGAAGTGAATGAGCAGTTCTTC
CDR3: CASSFRLEVNEQFF

size: .
J: TRBJ2-7
D: .
V: TRBV4-3
DNA: TGCGCCAGCAGCAGGGACATATTGACCTACGAGCAGTACTTC
CDR3: CASSRDILTYEQYF